These 6 T cell receptor beta chains came from one sample sequenced in a study of shared clonotypes between healthy human individuals. The repertoire was sequenced with immunoSEQ multiplex PCR; TCRdb's copy has only in-frame clones and lacks some. The sample contains about 1.1 million clones, approximately 80% of which appear only once. Sequencing was performed on memory CD4+ T cells from PBMCs. As to subset: CD45RA-negative fraction. The origin of the receptors is a man younger than 35 in good health. Some clones in this sample may be carry-over from other donors' samples.

This clone appeared a single time. V is TRBV7-8 and J is TRBJ2-2; 8 bases are a match to TRBD1. This CDR3 contains 15 residues. The germline V gene encodes CDR1 SGHVS and CDR2 FQNEAQ. The J segment lost 2 bases and the V segment lost 5 bases, leaving 4 bases of the junction unmatched. The CDR3 sequence is CASSVTGVNTGELFF. The CDR3 DNA reads TGTGCCAGCAGCGTGACAGGGGTTAACACCGGGGAGCTGTTTTTT.

The chain carries TRBV5-5 and TRBJ1-4; the D gene is possibly TRBD1 (5 bases). Trimming removed 4 bases at V and 5 bases at J, with 15 bases between. From germline, CDR1 is SGHKS and CDR2 YYEKEE (reference sequence). The CDR3 has 15 residues. This CDR3 reads CASSPRGVENEKLFF. DNA for the CDR3: TGTGCCAGCAGCCCCCGAGGGGTGGAGAATGAAAAACTGTTTTTT.

The chain recombines TRBV18 with TRBJ2-5; 10 bases line up with TRBD1. The last part of the DNA fits TRBJ2-7 better; the J call may be wrong. Germline-derived CDR1 and CDR2 are KGHSH and LQKENI. The CDR3 contains 14 residues. The CDR3 is CASSQGQGLTEQYF. Written as DNA, the CDR3 is TGTGCCAGCTCACAGGGACAGGGGCTTACCGAGCAGTACTTC.

In its sample, this clone was seen once. Other nucleotide sequences from this sample produce the same CDR3. The DNA of the CDR3 is TGTGCCAGCAGTGAGAGTGGAAACACCATATATTTT. It yields the protein CASSESGNTIYF. The V gene is TRBV6-1, the J gene TRBJ1-3; no clear D gene. Germline CDR1 MNHNS, CDR2 SASEGT. The length of the CDR3 is 12 residues. The V and J ends lost 3 bases and 3 bases respectively, with 3 bases between them.

This clone appeared a single time. This rearrangement joins TRBV7-2 to TRBJ2-7, with 9 bases aligning to TRBD1. After removal of 6 bases from V and 5 bases from J, the junction contained 11 bases not matched to a gene. The CDR3 runs 15 residues. Germline V gene lookup returns CDR1 SGHTA and CDR2 FQGNSA. The CDR3 DNA reads as TGTGCCAGCAGGGACCATTCGTGGGACAGGGACGAGCAGTACTTC. It translates to CASRDHSWDRDEQYF.

J is TRBJ2-2 and V is TRBV7-2; no definite D call. Between the trimmed V and J ends, which lost 7 bases and 1 base, there was a span of 13 bases. The CDR3 is made up of 15 amino acids. CDR1 is SGHTA and CDR2 is FQGNSA in the germline V gene. The CDR3 nucleotides read TGTGCCAGCACCCTAAGAGTGGGGAACACCGGGGAGCTGTTTTTT. Translating gives CASTLRVGNTGELFF.